These 13 T cell receptor beta chains were all obtained from the same sample, sequenced in a study of monozygotic twins with inflammatory bowel disease. TCRdb re-called the 5' RACE reads and shows each CDR3 protein once, DNA omitted. The sample data list around 410,000 distinct CDR3 sequences. The sequenced sample consisted of blood. These receptor sequences come from a human donor with ulcerative colitis or Crohn's disease, or a healthy co-twin of an affected twin (not recorded which).

This chain links TRBV18 with TRBJ2-2; TCRdb's D call of TRBD2 is untestable without DNA. The CDR3 is made up of 16 amino acids. Looked up from germline, CDR1 is KGHSH and CDR2 is LQKENI. This chain's CDR3 is CASSPATSAYTGELFF.

J is TRBJ1-1 and V is TRBV5-1. CDR1 and CDR2 (germline): SGHRS, YFSETQ. CDR3 length equals 14 residues. CDR3 loop: CASSLSPMNTEAFF.

The rearrangement joins TRBV6-5 to TRBJ2-1; there is no DNA to check the TCRdb D call of TRBD2. This CDR3 spans 19 amino acids. Germline assignment: CDR1 MNHEY and CDR2 SVGAGI. The CDR3 here is CASSYSRPERDLGRHEQFF.

The rearrangement uses TRBV18 and TRBJ2-5; TCRdb designates TRBD1, a call that cannot be tested without DNA. This CDR3 is 14 amino acids long. Germline CDR1 KGHSH, CDR2 LQKENI. Here the CDR3 reads CASSRGQIQETQYF.

The chain couples TRBV5-1 to TRBJ2-5; TCRdb's D call of TRBD2 is untestable without DNA. Germline values: CDR1 SGHRS, CDR2 YFSETQ. The CDR3 contains 15 residues. CDR3: CASSFGLAEQETQYF.

The genes are TRBV20-1 and TRBJ2-1; TCRdb's D call of TRBD2 is untestable without DNA. Germline assignment: CDR1 DFQATT and CDR2 SNEGSKA (reference sequence). There are 15 residues in the CDR3. The CDR3: CSAPARGSSYNEQFF.

The J gene is TRBJ2-3, the V gene TRBV28; TCRdb picks TRBD1, but there is no DNA to check that call. The CDR3 extends over 16 amino acids. Looked up from germline, CDR1 is MDHEN and CDR2 is SYDVKM. CDR3 protein: CASSFKGAGVRDTQYF. The full variable domain, rest sourced from reference TRBV28 and TRBJ2-3, is DVKVTQSSRYLVKRTGEKVFLECVQDMDHENMFWYRQDPGLGLRLIYFSYDVKMKEKGDIPEGYSVSREKKERFSLILESASTNQTSMYLCASSFKGAGVRDTQYFGPGTRLTVL.

CDR3 in amino acids: CASSSPVTYNEQFF. The rearrangement joins TRBV27 to TRBJ2-1; the D call from TCRdb, TRBD1, cannot be confirmed without DNA. The length of the CDR3 is 14 residues. Germline CDR1 reads MNHEY; CDR2 reads SMNVEV (reference sequence).

The CDR3 reads CATSPQGTNEKLFF. The V and J genes are TRBV10-3 and TRBJ1-4; as DNA is missing, the TRBD1 call by TCRdb cannot be tested. The germline CDR1 and CDR2 sequences are ENHRY and SYGVKD. CDR3 length: 14 residues.

The rearrangement links TRBV20-1 to TRBJ1-6; no DNA is available, so the TRBD1 call from TCRdb remains unchecked. This CDR3 has 16 residues. Per the germline V gene, CDR1 is DFQATT and CDR2 is SNEGSKA (reference sequence). CDR3 protein: CSATAWGAGANSPLHF.

The chain uses TRBV5-1 and TRBJ1-6. The germline gives CDR1 SGHRS, CDR2 YFSETQ. CDR3 length: 15 amino acids. CDR3 loop: CASSSDGVGNSPLHF.

V is TRBV7-9 and J is TRBJ1-5; TCRdb indicates TRBD1, and absent DNA this call remains unverified. The CDR3 has 13 residues. CDR1 is SEHNR, CDR2 FQNEAQ, per germline (reference sequence). CDR3 sequence: CASSQGQNQPQHF.

This chain links TRBV20-1 with TRBJ1-1; lacking DNA, the TRBD1 call made by TCRdb goes unchecked. The V gene's germline CDR1 is DFQATT and CDR2 SNEGSKA (reference sequence). There are 14 residues in the CDR3. The CDR3 here is CSARSDRIATEAFF.